Each of the 15 T cell receptor beta chains below was sequenced from the same sample in a study of glioma-infiltrating T cells after dendritic cell vaccination. The data were produced by immunoSEQ multiplex PCR, yet TCRdb's version contains in-frame clones alone and is incomplete. The sample yields about 64,000 clones, around 86% seen once. The sample here was blood, taken before dendritic cell vaccination. These receptors all stem from a human donor with glioblastoma.

The CDR3, as DNA: TGTGCCAGTAGTGTATCAGGGGACGGGGAGACCCAGTACTTC. Translating gives CASSVSGDGETQYF. The chain carries TRBV19 and TRBJ2-5, with a tentative D call TRBD1 (6 bases). This CDR3 is 14 amino acids long. CDR1 and CDR2 (germline): LNHDA, SQIVND (reference sequence). V gave up 5 bases and J gave up 5 bases, with 15 bases separating them.

The chain recombines TRBV15 with TRBJ2-4, with TRBD1 matching over 10 bases. CDR3 length: 17 residues. The ends lost 1 base at V and 3 bases at J; junction bases unmatched: 6. Germline V gene lookup returns CDR1 LNHNV and CDR2 YYDKDF (reference sequence). The CDR3 sequence is CATSRGTGGSGKNIQYF. The CDR3 bases are TGTGCCACCAGCAGAGGGACAGGGGGAAGTGGCAAAAACATTCAGTACTTC. Using reference TRBV15 and TRBJ2-4 for the parts outside the CDR3, the full variable domain is DAMVIQNPRYQVTQFGKPVTLSCSQTLNHNVMYWYQQKSSQAPKLLFHYYDKDFNNEADTPDNFQSRRPNTSFCFLDIRSPGLGDTAMYLCATSRGTGGSGKNIQYFGAGTRLSVL.

The rearrangement links TRBV13 to TRBJ2-1, with 9 bases aligning to TRBD1. Germline trimming cut 6 bases from V and 0 bases from J; bases unmatched to any gene: 3. CDR1 PRHDT and CDR2 FYEKMQ come from the germline V gene (reference sequence). The CDR3 runs 15 residues. CDR3 DNA sequence: TGTGCCAGCAGGTTGACAGGGGGCTCCTACAATGAGCAGTTCTTC. It is translated as CASRLTGGSYNEQFF. The full variable domain, in which reference TRBV13 and TRBJ2-1 provide the parts outside the CDR3, is AAGVIQSPRHLIKEKRETATLKCYPIPRHDTVYWYQQGPGQDPQFLISFYEKMQSDKGSIPDRFSAQQFSDYHSELNMSSLELGDSALYFCASRLTGGSYNEQFFGPGTRLTVL.

This chain links TRBV19 with TRBJ2-7; tentatively, D is TRBD2 (6 bases). This CDR3 has 13 residues. CDR1 and CDR2 (germline): LNHDA, SQIVND (reference sequence). The V end was cut by 9 bases, the J end by 0 bases, with 12 bases between. The CDR3 protein is CASPGLSSYEQYF. The CDR3 DNA sequence: TGTGCCAGCCCGGGACTTTCCTCCTACGAGCAGTACTTC. Full variable domain (remainder filled in from reference TRBV19 and TRBJ2-7): DGGITQSPKYLFRKEGQNVTLSCEQNLNHDAMYWYRQDPGQGLRLIYYSQIVNDFQKGDIAEGYSVSREKKESFPLTVTSAQKNPTAFYLCASPGLSSYEQYFGPGTRLTVT.

Only one count was recorded for this clone. The CDR3 reads CASSLGGRGEKLFF. Here the CDR3 DNA reads TGTGCCAGCAGCTTGGGCGGGCGCGGTGAAAAACTGTTTTTT. J is TRBJ1-4 and V is TRBV5-6; D is uncertain. Germline V gives CDR1 SGHDT, CDR2 YYEEEE. The CDR3 extends over 14 amino acids. The V end was cut by 0 bases, the J end by 7 bases, with 10 bases between.

The rearrangement uses TRBV7-8 and TRBJ2-7, with 9 bases lining up with TRBD1. Germline CDR1 is SGHVS and CDR2 is FQNEAQ. This CDR3 has 14 residues. J gave up 7 bases and V 3 bases, and 7 bases lay outside the gene matches. This CDR3 is CASSFGTGIWEQYF. The CDR3 DNA is TGTGCCAGCAGCTTCGGGACAGGGATTTGGGAGCAGTACTTC.

This clone turned up a few times. The rearrangement joins TRBV5-5 to TRBJ2-7; 11 nucleotides match TRBD2. J was trimmed by 5 bases and V by 2 bases; bases with no gene match: 12. The CDR3 totals 17 residues. CDR1 is SGHKS, CDR2 YYEKEE, per germline (reference sequence). The DNA for the CDR3 is TGTGCCAGCAGCTTTAGCGGGGGGGCCGTTGGTGGGAACGAGCAGTACTTC. Residues: CASSFSGGAVGGNEQYF.

This chain uses TRBV2 with TRBJ2-5; D is undetermined. Trimming cost V 9 bases and J 4 bases, with 6 bases left between them. The CDR3 covers 10 residues. Per germline, CDR1 SNHLY and CDR2 FYNNEI. The CDR3 DNA sequence: TGTGCCAGTTCCAGAGAGACCCAGTACTTC. Its translation: CASSRETQYF.

This chain joins TRBV4-1 and TRBJ1-2, with 8 bases identical to TRBD1. V was pared by 4 bases and J by 7 bases, with 14 bases of the junction left unmatched. The CDR3 consists of 16 residues. Germline CDR1 is MGHRA and CDR2 is YSYEKL. Here the CDR3 DNA reads TGCGCCAGCAGCCGCTCGGACAGGGCGCCTGAGGGTGGCTACACCTTC. This codes for CASSRSDRAPEGGYTF.

The J gene is TRBJ2-1, the V gene TRBV7-9, with a tentative D call TRBD1 (5 bases). CDR1 is SEHNR, CDR2 FQNEAQ, per germline (reference sequence). The CDR3 sequence is 15 residues long. Trimming removed 5 bases from V and 3 bases from J, with 14 bases in between. The CDR3 nucleotides are TGTGCCAGCAGCCCCATAGGGGCCGTCTACAATGAGCAGTTCTTC. Translation gives CASSPIGAVYNEQFF.

The chain carries TRBV7-2 and TRBJ2-1, with D hard to call. CDR1 SGHTA and CDR2 FQGNSA come from the germline V gene. This CDR3 spans 11 amino acids. Between the trimmed V and J ends, which lost 8 bases and 6 bases, there was a span of 8 bases. The CDR3 sequence: CASSGGNEQFF. The DNA of the CDR3 is TGTGCCAGCTCGGGTGGCAATGAGCAGTTCTTC.

J is TRBJ2-7 and V is TRBV7-2; no clear D gene. The CDR3 totals 13 residues. Germline V gives CDR1 SGHTA, CDR2 FQGNSA. Trimming took off 3 bases at V and 6 bases at J, with 12 bases between the two ends. The CDR3 sequence: CASSFGASREQYF. The DNA of the CDR3 is TGTGCCAGCAGCTTCGGAGCGAGTCGCGAGCAGTACTTC.

J is TRBJ1-2 and V is TRBV5-1; D may be TRBD1 (5 bases). Trimming cost V 0 bases and J 4 bases, with 13 bases left between them. The CDR3 has 15 amino acids. Germline loops: CDR1 SGHRS, CDR2 YFSETQ. CDR3 DNA: TGCGCCAGCAGCTTGGGAGGCAGGGAATCCTATGGCTACACCTTC. Translating it yields CASSLGGRESYGYTF.

The chain employs TRBV11-3 and TRBJ2-2; D is uncertain. The germline CDR1 and CDR2 sequences are SGHNT and YENEEA. The CDR3 spans 11 residues. Trimming shortened V by 8 bases and J by 2 bases, and 3 bases separated the two germline ends. CDR3 loop: CASSNTGELFF. Here the CDR3 DNA reads TGTGCCAGCTCAAACACCGGGGAGCTGTTTTTT.

The V and J genes are TRBV6-1 and TRBJ2-5, with D perhaps matching TRBD1 (6 bases). The CDR3 loop spans 14 amino acids. Between the trimmed V and J ends, which lost 2 bases and 5 bases, there was a span of 12 bases. Germline CDR1 and CDR2: MNHNS and SASEGT. DNA of the CDR3: TGTGCCAGCAGTGAACAGGGGCCGTCGGAGACCCAGTACTTC. It yields the protein CASSEQGPSETQYF.